This T cell receptor (beta chain) comes out of a study of metastatic and nonmetastatic thyroid tumors. As for the study in general: Across peripheral blood and tumor or nodule tissue samples taken from malignant and benign thyroid patients, the repertoires were compared with one another.

The CDR3 loop spans 14 amino acids. Germline V gene lookup returns CDR1 SGDLS and CDR2 YYNGEE. The junction had 5 bases not matched to a gene; V was cut back by 4 bases and J by 5 bases. TCRdb re-clonotyped the PCR reads through MiXCR. In the table there are tens of thousands of clones, roughly a fifth of which are singletons. This clone was counted at least ten times. Not a single patient had been given any form of treatment at any point before undergoing thyroid surgery. What was sequenced was blood. The genes are TRBV9 and TRBJ2-1; the match to TRBD2 covers 8 bases. This TCR derives from a male donor with papillary thyroid cancer or a benign thyroid nodule (not recorded which). Some clones in this sample may be carry-over from other donors' samples. The CDR3 DNA reads as TGTGCCAGCAGCAAAACTAGCGGTAACAATGAGCAGTTCTTC. Translation: CASSKTSGNNEQFF.